These T cell receptor beta chains were read from a single sample in a study of cytomegalovirus exposure and HLA in healthy donors. The assay was immunoSEQ multiplex PCR, and TCRdb's table has in-frame clones only and misses some. The table records about 69,000 clones, 85% to 95% of them present only once. Sequencing input: PBMCs. The receptors originated from a woman aged 18-29 years in good health and CMV-seronegative. The CDR3 runs from the conserved cysteine through the conserved F or W. The D gene is left open where the match is weak. The size field is filled for only some rows; it gives once, few, many or a size class.

clone_size: NA
d_call: NA
v_call: TRBV7-9
j_call: TRBJ1-3
cdr3_aa: CASSFGVAAGNTIYF
cdr3_nt: TGTGCCAGCAGCTTCGGGGTCGCCGCTGGAAACACCATATATTTT

clone_size: NA
d_call: NA
v_call: TRBV25-1
j_call: TRBJ2-1
cdr3_aa: CASSDSRLYYNEQFF
cdr3_nt: TGTGCCAGCAGTGATTCGCGACTATACTACAATGAGCAGTTCTTC

clone_size: NA
d_call: NA
v_call: TRBV28
j_call: TRBJ2-5
cdr3_aa: CASSPRQGRGETQYF
cdr3_nt: TGTGCCAGCAGCCCTCGACAGGGGAGGGGAGAGACCCAGTACTTC

clone_size: NA
d_call: TRBD2
v_call: TRBV9
j_call: TRBJ2-1
cdr3_aa: CASSYSSGGNPSEQFF
cdr3_nt: TGTGCCAGCAGCTACAGCAGCGGGGGGAACCCAAGTGAGCAGTTCTTC

clone_size: NA
d_call: NA
v_call: TRBV19
j_call: TRBJ1-1
cdr3_aa: CASSTTMDTEAFF
cdr3_nt: TGTGCCAGTAGTACCACAATGGACACTGAAGCTTTCTTT

clone_size: once
d_call: NA
v_call: TRBV7-2
j_call: TRBJ2-1
cdr3_aa: CARTGEGGNYNEQFF
cdr3_nt: TGTGCCAGAACCGGCGAGGGCGGGAACTACAATGAGCAGTTCTTC

clone_size: NA
d_call: NA
v_call: TRBV11-2
j_call: TRBJ1-3
cdr3_aa: CASSFLGTTGNTIYF
cdr3_nt: TGTGCCAGCAGCTTTTTGGGGACTACTGGAAACACCATATATTTT

clone_size: NA
d_call: TRBD1
v_call: TRBV30
j_call: TRBJ2-7
cdr3_aa: CAWSTHWRPGQGAYEQYF
cdr3_nt: TGTGCCTGGAGTACACACTGGAGACCGGGACAGGGGGCCTACGAGCAGTACTTC

clone_size: NA
d_call: NA
v_call: TRBV27
j_call: TRBJ1-2
cdr3_aa: CASSLSATRTGIYGYTF
cdr3_nt: TGTGCCAGCAGTTTATCGGCCACACGAACCGGGATCTATGGCTACACCTTC

clone_size: NA
d_call: TRBD1
v_call: TRBV10-1
j_call: TRBJ2-5
cdr3_aa: CATPQAGTGRSNQYF
cdr3_nt: TGCGCCACCCCTCAGGCCGGGACAGGGAGGAGTAACCAGTACTTC

clone_size: NA
d_call: NA
v_call: TRBV7-6
j_call: TRBJ2-5
cdr3_aa: CASSLVDSYQETQYF
cdr3_nt: TGTGCCAGCAGCTTAGTCGACAGCTACCAAGAGACCCAGTACTTC

clone_size: NA
d_call: TRBD1
v_call: TRBV2
j_call: TRBJ1-6
cdr3_aa: CASSEKGANNSPLHF
cdr3_nt: TGTGCCAGCAGTGAGAAGGGGGCAAATAATTCACCCCTCCACTTT

clone_size: NA
d_call: NA
v_call: TRBV7-2
j_call: TRBJ2-5
cdr3_aa: CASSSPGGVETQYF
cdr3_nt: TGTGCCAGCAGCTCCCCAGGAGGAGTTGAGACCCAGTACTTC

clone_size: NA
d_call: NA
v_call: TRBV27
j_call: TRBJ1-1
cdr3_aa: CASSLSAGRTEAFF
cdr3_nt: TGTGCCAGCAGTTTATCGGCGGGGCGGACTGAAGCTTTCTTT

clone_size: NA
d_call: NA
v_call: TRBV28
j_call: TRBJ1-2
cdr3_aa: CASSSLRDYGYTF
cdr3_nt: TGTGCCAGCAGTTCCCTTAGAGATTATGGCTACACCTTC

clone_size: NA
d_call: TRBD1
v_call: TRBV29-1
j_call: TRBJ2-6
cdr3_aa: CSVEDESLGQLSSGANVLTF
cdr3_nt: TGCAGCGTTGAAGATGAGTCCCTGGGACAGCTTAGCTCTGGGGCCAACGTCCTGACTTTC

clone_size: NA
d_call: NA
v_call: TRBV27
j_call: TRBJ2-6
cdr3_aa: CASSPRRIIYSGANVLTF
cdr3_nt: TGTGCCAGCAGTCCCCGCAGGATAATATACTCTGGGGCCAACGTCCTGACTTTC

clone_size: NA
d_call: NA
v_call: TRBV4-3
j_call: TRBJ2-5
cdr3_aa: CASSQDWGGWTQYF
cdr3_nt: TGCGCCAGCAGCCAAGATTGGGGGGGCTGGACCCAGTACTTC

clone_size: NA
d_call: NA
v_call: TRBV6-6
j_call: TRBJ1-1
cdr3_aa: CASSYVRASNTEAFF
cdr3_nt: TGTGCCAGCAGTTACGTCAGGGCCTCGAACACTGAAGCTTTCTTT

clone_size: NA
d_call: NA
v_call: TRBV6-6
j_call: TRBJ2-5
cdr3_aa: CASSRQDQAETQYF
cdr3_nt: TGTGCCAGCAGTCGACAGGACCAGGCGGAGACCCAGTACTTC

clone_size: NA
d_call: NA
v_call: TRBV14
j_call: TRBJ1-2
cdr3_aa: CASSPGLNYGYTF
cdr3_nt: TGTGCCAGCAGCCCAGGGCTTAACTATGGCTACACCTTC

clone_size: NA
d_call: NA
v_call: TRBV18
j_call: TRBJ1-1
cdr3_aa: CASSPRQNTEAFF
cdr3_nt: TGTGCCAGCTCCCCGAGACAGAACACTGAAGCTTTCTTT

clone_size: NA
d_call: NA
v_call: TRBV19
j_call: TRBJ2-3
cdr3_aa: CASSLGDTQYF
cdr3_nt: TGTGCCAGTAGTTTGGGCGATACGCAGTATTTT

clone_size: NA
d_call: NA
v_call: TRBV2
j_call: TRBJ1-5
cdr3_aa: CASRSRISSNQPQHF
cdr3_nt: TGTGCCAGCAGGAGCAGGATCTCTAGCAATCAGCCCCAGCATTTT

clone_size: NA
d_call: TRBD2
v_call: TRBV6-5
j_call: TRBJ2-1
cdr3_aa: CASSYLTSGNNEQFF
cdr3_nt: TGTGCCAGCAGTTACCTGACTAGCGGCAACAATGAGCAGTTCTTC

clone_size: NA
d_call: NA
v_call: TRBV12-2
j_call: TRBJ2-4
cdr3_aa: CASRAPVAKNIQYF
cdr3_nt: TGTGCAAGTCGCGCCCCGGTGGCCAAAAACATTCAGTACTTC

clone_size: NA
d_call: NA
v_call: TRBV11-3
j_call: TRBJ1-2
cdr3_aa: CASSLQGRDYGYTF
cdr3_nt: TGTGCCAGCAGCTTACAGGGCAGGGACTATGGCTACACCTTC

clone_size: NA
d_call: NA
v_call: TRBV10-3
j_call: TRBJ1-1
cdr3_aa: CAISETGLTEAFF
cdr3_nt: TGTGCCATCAGTGAGACAGGGCTCACTGAAGCTTTCTTT

clone_size: once
d_call: TRBD2
v_call: TRBV4-2
j_call: TRBJ2-1
cdr3_aa: CASSQETGGQNEQFF
cdr3_nt: TGTGCCAGCAGCCAAGAGACGGGGGGGCAAAATGAGCAGTTCTTC

clone_size: NA
d_call: NA
v_call: TRBV4-2
j_call: TRBJ1-2
cdr3_aa: CASSHSYGYTF
cdr3_nt: TGTGCCAGCAGCCACAGCTATGGCTACACCTTC

clone_size: once
d_call: TRBD1
v_call: TRBV29-1
j_call: TRBJ1-2
cdr3_aa: CSVGTTGGNYGYTF
cdr3_nt: TGCAGCGTTGGAACGACAGGGGGTAACTATGGCTACACCTTC

clone_size: NA
d_call: NA
v_call: TRBV29-1
j_call: TRBJ2-7
cdr3_aa: CSVELSQGRKQYF
cdr3_nt: TGCAGCGTTGAACTTTCTCAGGGAAGGAAGCAGTACTTC

clone_size: NA
d_call: NA
v_call: TRBV10-3
j_call: TRBJ1-5
cdr3_aa: CAISESTGQPQHF
cdr3_nt: TGTGCCATCAGTGAGTCAACAGGGCAGCCCCAGCATTTT

clone_size: NA
d_call: TRBD1
v_call: TRBV7-9
j_call: TRBJ1-4
cdr3_aa: CASSAGTGGTNEKLFF
cdr3_nt: TGTGCCAGCAGCGCAGGGACAGGGGGTACTAATGAAAAACTGTTTTTT

clone_size: once
d_call: TRBD2
v_call: TRBV7-2
j_call: TRBJ2-5
cdr3_aa: CASSLLAGGPGTQYF
cdr3_nt: TGTGCCAGCAGCTTGCTAGCGGGGGGGCCGGGGACCCAGTACTTC

clone_size: NA
d_call: TRBD1
v_call: TRBV5-1
j_call: TRBJ2-2
cdr3_aa: CASSHRGLENTGELFF
cdr3_nt: TGCGCCAGCAGCCACAGGGGGTTGGAAAACACCGGGGAGCTGTTTTTT

clone_size: few
d_call: TRBD1
v_call: TRBV5-1
j_call: TRBJ2-2
cdr3_aa: CASSLTGDTGELFF
cdr3_nt: TGCGCCAGCAGCCTTACAGGGGACACCGGGGAGCTGTTTTTT

clone_size: NA
d_call: TRBD1
v_call: TRBV9
j_call: TRBJ1-1
cdr3_aa: CASSVGERTGGATEAFF
cdr3_nt: TGTGCCAGCAGCGTAGGGGAAAGGACAGGGGGGGCCACTGAAGCTTTCTTT

clone_size: once
d_call: NA
v_call: TRBV21-1
j_call: TRBJ2-7
cdr3_aa: CASSKRGRLQEQYF
cdr3_nt: TGTGCCAGCAGCAAAAGGGGCAGGCTTCAGGAGCAGTACTTC

clone_size: NA
d_call: TRBD2
v_call: TRBV10-3
j_call: TRBJ2-5
cdr3_aa: CAISEKSGVGETQYF
cdr3_nt: TGTGCCATCAGTGAGAAGAGCGGGGTCGGGGAGACCCAGTACTTC

clone_size: NA
d_call: TRBD1
v_call: TRBV6-1
j_call: TRBJ1-2
cdr3_aa: CASSKTGALDGYTF
cdr3_nt: TGTGCCAGCAGTAAGACAGGGGCCCTCGATGGCTACACCTTC

clone_size: NA
d_call: TRBD2
v_call: TRBV7-8
j_call: TRBJ2-7
cdr3_aa: CASSFGLAGTYEQYF
cdr3_nt: TGTGCCAGCAGCTTTGGACTAGCGGGCACCTACGAGCAGTACTTC

clone_size: NA
d_call: TRBD1
v_call: TRBV10-3
j_call: TRBJ1-2
cdr3_aa: CAMVGQGASGGYGYTF
cdr3_nt: TGTGCCATGGTTGGACAGGGGGCCTCAGGTGGCTATGGCTACACCTTC

clone_size: NA
d_call: TRBD1
v_call: TRBV5-1
j_call: TRBJ2-5
cdr3_aa: CASRTGAQETQYF
cdr3_nt: TGCGCCAGCAGGACAGGGGCCCAAGAGACCCAGTACTTC

clone_size: NA
d_call: TRBD2
v_call: TRBV6-5
j_call: TRBJ2-7
cdr3_aa: CASAPGTSGSGEQYF
cdr3_nt: TGTGCCTCAGCGCCAGGGACTAGCGGGAGTGGCGAGCAGTACTTC

clone_size: NA
d_call: TRBD1
v_call: TRBV7-9
j_call: TRBJ2-6
cdr3_aa: CASSAREGDRGTNVLTF
cdr3_nt: TGTGCCAGCAGCGCACGGGAGGGGGACAGGGGTACCAACGTCCTGACTTTC

clone_size: NA
d_call: TRBD2
v_call: TRBV5-4
j_call: TRBJ2-5
cdr3_aa: CASSLKRGGLETQYF
cdr3_nt: TGTGCCAGCAGCTTGAAGCGGGGGGGGCTGGAGACCCAGTACTTC

clone_size: NA
d_call: NA
v_call: TRBV5-8
j_call: TRBJ2-2
cdr3_aa: CASSLGGTNTGELFF
cdr3_nt: TGTGCCAGCAGCTTGGGGGGCACGAACACCGGGGAGCTGTTTTTT

clone_size: NA
d_call: NA
v_call: TRBV5-4
j_call: TRBJ2-5
cdr3_aa: CASSPTSSVRGETQYF
cdr3_nt: TGTGCCAGCAGCCCGACCAGCAGCGTAAGGGGAGAGACCCAGTACTTC

clone_size: NA
d_call: NA
v_call: TRBV28
j_call: TRBJ2-7
cdr3_aa: CASSFTYEQYF
cdr3_nt: TGTGCCAGCAGTTTCACCTACGAGCAGTACTTC

clone_size: few
d_call: TRBD1
v_call: TRBV6-1
j_call: TRBJ1-4
cdr3_aa: CASSEGQGAEKLFF
cdr3_nt: TGTGCCAGCAGTGAAGGACAGGGGGCTGAAAAACTGTTTTTT

clone_size: NA
d_call: TRBD2
v_call: TRBV9
j_call: TRBJ2-1
cdr3_aa: CASSVGSGDYNEQFF
cdr3_nt: TGTGCCAGCAGCGTAGGGAGCGGGGACTACAATGAGCAGTTCTTC

clone_size: once
d_call: NA
v_call: TRBV6-5
j_call: TRBJ2-1
cdr3_aa: CASSITGKWNEQFF
cdr3_nt: TGTGCCAGCAGTATCACAGGGAAGTGGAATGAGCAGTTCTTC

clone_size: NA
d_call: NA
v_call: TRBV7-6
j_call: TRBJ2-2
cdr3_aa: CASSDSGGTGELFF
cdr3_nt: TGTGCCAGCAGCGATTCAGGGGGGACCGGGGAGCTGTTTTTT

clone_size: NA
d_call: TRBD1
v_call: TRBV19
j_call: TRBJ1-6
cdr3_aa: CASSIIGQGASSPLHF
cdr3_nt: TGTGCCAGTAGTATTATCGGACAGGGGGCTAGTTCACCCCTCCACTTT

clone_size: NA
d_call: TRBD2
v_call: TRBV5-6
j_call: TRBJ2-1
cdr3_aa: CASSSGLAGGTYNEQFF
cdr3_nt: TGTGCCAGCAGCTCCGGACTAGCGGGAGGGACGTACAATGAGCAGTTCTTC

clone_size: NA
d_call: NA
v_call: TRBV6-6
j_call: TRBJ2-1
cdr3_aa: CASSPDSSSYNEQFF
cdr3_nt: TGTGCCAGCAGTCCGGACTCGAGCTCCTACAATGAGCAGTTCTTC